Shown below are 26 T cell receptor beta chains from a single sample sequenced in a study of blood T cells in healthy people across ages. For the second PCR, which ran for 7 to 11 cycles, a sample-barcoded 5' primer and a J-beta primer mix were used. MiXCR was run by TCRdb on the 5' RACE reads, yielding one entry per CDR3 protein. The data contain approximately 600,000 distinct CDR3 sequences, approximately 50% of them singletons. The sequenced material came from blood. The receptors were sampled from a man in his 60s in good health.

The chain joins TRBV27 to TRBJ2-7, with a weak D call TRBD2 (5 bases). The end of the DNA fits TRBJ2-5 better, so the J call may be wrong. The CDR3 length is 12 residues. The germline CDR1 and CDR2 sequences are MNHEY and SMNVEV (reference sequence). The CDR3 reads CASRRVGETQYF. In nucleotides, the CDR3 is TGTGCCAGCAGGCGGGTGGGCGAGACCCAGTACTTC.

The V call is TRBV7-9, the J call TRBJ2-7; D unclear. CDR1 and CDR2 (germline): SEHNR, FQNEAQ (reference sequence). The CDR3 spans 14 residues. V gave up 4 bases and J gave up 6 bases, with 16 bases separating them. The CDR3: CASSSGSFLGEQYF. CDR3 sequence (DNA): TGTGCCAGCAGCTCCGGTTCCTTCTTGGGCGAGCAGTACTTC.

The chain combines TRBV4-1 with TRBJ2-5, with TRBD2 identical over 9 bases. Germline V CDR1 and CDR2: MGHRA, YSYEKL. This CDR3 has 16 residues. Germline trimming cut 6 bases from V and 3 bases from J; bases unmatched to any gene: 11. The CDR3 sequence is CASRPHGRLAEETQYF. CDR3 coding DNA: TGCGCCAGCAGACCCCACGGACGACTAGCGGAAGAGACCCAGTACTTC.

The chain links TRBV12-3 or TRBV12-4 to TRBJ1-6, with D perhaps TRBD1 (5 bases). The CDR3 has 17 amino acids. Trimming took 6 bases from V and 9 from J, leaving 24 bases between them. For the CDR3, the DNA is TGTGCCAGCAGGCCATCGGGGGACGCGGGGTTTTCTTCACCCCTCCACTTT. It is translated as CASRPSGDAGFSSPLHF.

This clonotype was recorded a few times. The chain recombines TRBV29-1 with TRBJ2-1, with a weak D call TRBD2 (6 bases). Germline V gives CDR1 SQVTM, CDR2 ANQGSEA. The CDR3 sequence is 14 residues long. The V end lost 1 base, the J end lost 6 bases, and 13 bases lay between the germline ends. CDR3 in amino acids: CSVEGRGRPNEQFF. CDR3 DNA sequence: TGCAGCGTTGAAGGGAGAGGGAGGCCCAATGAGCAGTTCTTC.

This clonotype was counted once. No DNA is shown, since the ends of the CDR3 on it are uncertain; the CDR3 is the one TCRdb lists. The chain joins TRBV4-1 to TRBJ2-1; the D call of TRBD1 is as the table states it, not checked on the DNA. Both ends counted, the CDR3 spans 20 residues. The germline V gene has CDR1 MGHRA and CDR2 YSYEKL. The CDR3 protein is CASSRTGLGDRPQHFGEQFF.

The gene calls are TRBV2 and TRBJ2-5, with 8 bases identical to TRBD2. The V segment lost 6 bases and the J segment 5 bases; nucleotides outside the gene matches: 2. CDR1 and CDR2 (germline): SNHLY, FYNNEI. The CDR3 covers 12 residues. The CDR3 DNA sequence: TGTGCCAGCAGGCGACTAGCGGAGACCCAGTACTTC. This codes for CASRRLAETQYF. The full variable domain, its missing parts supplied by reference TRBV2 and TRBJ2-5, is EPEVTQTPSHQVTQMGQEVILRCVPISNHLYFYWYRQILGQKVEFLVSFYNNEISEKSEIFDDQFSVERPDGSNFTLKIRSTKLEDSAMYFCASRRLAETQYFGPGTRLLVL.

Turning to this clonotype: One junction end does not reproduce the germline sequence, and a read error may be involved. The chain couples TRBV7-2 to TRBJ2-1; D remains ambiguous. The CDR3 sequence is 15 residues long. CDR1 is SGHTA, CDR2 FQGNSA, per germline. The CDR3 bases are TGTGCCAGCAGCCGAGGCCTGGGGTATGCCAATGAGCGGTTCTTC. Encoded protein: CASSRGLGYANERFF. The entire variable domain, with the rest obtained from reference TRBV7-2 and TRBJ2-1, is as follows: GAGVSQSPSNKVTEKGKDVELRCDPISGHTALYWYRQSLGQGLEFLIYFQGNSAPDKSGLPSDRFSAERTGGSVSTLTIQRTQQEDSAVYLCASSRGLGYANERFFGPGTRLTVL.

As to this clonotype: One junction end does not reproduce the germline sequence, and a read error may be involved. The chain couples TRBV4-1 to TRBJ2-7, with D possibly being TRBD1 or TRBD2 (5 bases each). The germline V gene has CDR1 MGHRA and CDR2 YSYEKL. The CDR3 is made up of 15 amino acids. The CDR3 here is CAGSQDGTGPYEQYF. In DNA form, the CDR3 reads TGCGCCGGCAGCCAAGACGGGACCGGACCCTACGAGCAGTACTTC.

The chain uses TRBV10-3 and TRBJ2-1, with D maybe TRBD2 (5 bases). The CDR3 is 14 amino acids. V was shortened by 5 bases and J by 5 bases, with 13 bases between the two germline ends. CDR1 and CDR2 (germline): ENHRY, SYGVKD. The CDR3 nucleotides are TGTGCCATCAGTTTGTCCCAGGAGGACAATGAGCAGTTCTTC. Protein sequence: CAISLSQEDNEQFF.

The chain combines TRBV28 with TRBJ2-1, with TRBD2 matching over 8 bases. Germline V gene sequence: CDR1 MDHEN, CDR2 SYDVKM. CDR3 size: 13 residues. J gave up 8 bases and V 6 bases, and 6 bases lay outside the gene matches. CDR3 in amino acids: CASSAGTRDEQFF. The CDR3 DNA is TGTGCCAGCAGCGCCGGGACTAGAGATGAGCAGTTCTTC.

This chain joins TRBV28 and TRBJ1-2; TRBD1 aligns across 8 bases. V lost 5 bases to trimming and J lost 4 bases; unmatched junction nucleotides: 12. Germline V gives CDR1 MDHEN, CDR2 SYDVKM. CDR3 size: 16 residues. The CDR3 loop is CASSLAAGGNFYGYTF. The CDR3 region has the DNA TGTGCCAGCAGTCTGGCGGCAGGGGGCAATTTCTATGGCTACACCTTC.

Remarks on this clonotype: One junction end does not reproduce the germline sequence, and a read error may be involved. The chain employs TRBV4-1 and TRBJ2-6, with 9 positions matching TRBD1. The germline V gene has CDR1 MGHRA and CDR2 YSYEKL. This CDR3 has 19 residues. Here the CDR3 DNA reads TGCGCCAGCAGCCCTACCTGGGACAGGGAAATTCCTGGGGCCAACGCCCTGACTTTC. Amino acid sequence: CASSPTWDREIPGANALTF.

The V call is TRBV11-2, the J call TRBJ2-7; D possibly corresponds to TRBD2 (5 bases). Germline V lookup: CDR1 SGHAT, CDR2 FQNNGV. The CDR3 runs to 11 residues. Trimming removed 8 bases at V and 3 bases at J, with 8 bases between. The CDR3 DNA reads TGTGCCAGCTGTGCGGGCTACGAGCAGTACTTC. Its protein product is CASCAGYEQYF.

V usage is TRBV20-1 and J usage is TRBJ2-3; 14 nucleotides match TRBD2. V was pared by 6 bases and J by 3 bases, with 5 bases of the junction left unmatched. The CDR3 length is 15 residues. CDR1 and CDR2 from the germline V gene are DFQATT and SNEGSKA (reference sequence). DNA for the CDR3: TGCAGTGCCGGGACTAGCGGGGGTTTTACAGATACGCAGTATTTT. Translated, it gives CSAGTSGGFTDTQYF.

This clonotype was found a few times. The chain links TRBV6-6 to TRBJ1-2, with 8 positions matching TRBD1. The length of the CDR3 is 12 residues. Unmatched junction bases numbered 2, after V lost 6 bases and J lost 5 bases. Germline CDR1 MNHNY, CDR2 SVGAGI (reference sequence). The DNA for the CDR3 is TGTGCCAGCAGGACAGGGGATTATGGCTACACCTTC. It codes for CASRTGDYGYTF.

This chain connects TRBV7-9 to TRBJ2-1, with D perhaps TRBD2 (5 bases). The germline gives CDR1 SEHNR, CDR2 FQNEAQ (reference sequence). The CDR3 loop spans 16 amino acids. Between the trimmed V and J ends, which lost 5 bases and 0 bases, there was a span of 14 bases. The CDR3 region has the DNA TGTGCCAGCAGCGGGCGAGCGGTTAGCTCCTACAATGAGCAGTTCTTC. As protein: CASSGRAVSSYNEQFF.

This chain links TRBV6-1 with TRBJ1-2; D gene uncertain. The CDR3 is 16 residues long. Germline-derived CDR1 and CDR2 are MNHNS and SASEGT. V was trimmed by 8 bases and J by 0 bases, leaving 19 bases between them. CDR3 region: CASSASGRETNYGYTF. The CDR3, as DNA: TGTGCCAGCTCCGCGTCGGGTCGCGAAACTAACTATGGCTACACCTTC.

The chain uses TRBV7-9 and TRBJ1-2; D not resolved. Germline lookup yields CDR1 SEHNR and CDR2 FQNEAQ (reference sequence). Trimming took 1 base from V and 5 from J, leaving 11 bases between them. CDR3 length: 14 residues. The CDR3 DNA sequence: TGTGCCAGCAGCTTAGAATTCGGGGAATATGGCTACACCTTC. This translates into CASSLEFGEYGYTF.

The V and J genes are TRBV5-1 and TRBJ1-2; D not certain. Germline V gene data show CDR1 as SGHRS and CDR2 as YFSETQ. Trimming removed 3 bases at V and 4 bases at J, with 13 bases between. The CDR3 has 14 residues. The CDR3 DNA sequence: TGCGCCAGCAGCTGGGAGCCACTCTCCTATGGCTACACCTTC. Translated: CASSWEPLSYGYTF. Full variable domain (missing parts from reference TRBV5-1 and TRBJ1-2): KAGVTQTPRYLIKTRGQQVTLSCSPISGHRSVSWYQQTPGQGLQFLFEYFSETQRNKGNFPGRFSGRQFSNSRSEMNVSTLELGDSALYLCASSWEPLSYGYTFGSGTRLTVV.

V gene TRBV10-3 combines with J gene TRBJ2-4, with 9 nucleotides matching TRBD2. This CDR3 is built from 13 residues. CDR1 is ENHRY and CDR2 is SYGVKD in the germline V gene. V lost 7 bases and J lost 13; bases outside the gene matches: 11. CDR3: CAITGTSRGEQYF. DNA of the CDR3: TGTGCCATCACAGGGACTAGCCGGGGGGAGCAGTACTTC.

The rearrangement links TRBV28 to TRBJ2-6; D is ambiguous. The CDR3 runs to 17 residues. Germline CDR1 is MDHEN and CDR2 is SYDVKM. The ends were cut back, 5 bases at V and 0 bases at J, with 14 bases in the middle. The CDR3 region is CASSRAGPSSGANVLTF. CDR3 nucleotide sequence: TGTGCCAGCAGTCGTGCAGGTCCATCCTCTGGGGCCAACGTCCTGACTTTC.

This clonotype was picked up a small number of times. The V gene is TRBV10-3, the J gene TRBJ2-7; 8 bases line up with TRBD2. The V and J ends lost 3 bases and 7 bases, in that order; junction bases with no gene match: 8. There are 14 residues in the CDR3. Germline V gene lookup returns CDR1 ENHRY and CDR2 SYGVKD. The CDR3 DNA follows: TGTGCCATCAGTGAAACTAGCGGAGGATGGGAGCAGTACTTC. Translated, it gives CAISETSGGWEQYF.

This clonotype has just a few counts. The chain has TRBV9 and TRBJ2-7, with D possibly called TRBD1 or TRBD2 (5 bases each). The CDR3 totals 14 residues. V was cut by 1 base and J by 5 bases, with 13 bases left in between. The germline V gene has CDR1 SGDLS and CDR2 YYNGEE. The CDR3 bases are TGTGCCAGCAGCGTATCCGGGACGCCCGACGAGCAGTACTTC. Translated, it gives CASSVSGTPDEQYF. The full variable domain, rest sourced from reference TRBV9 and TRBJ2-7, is DSGVTQTPKHLITATGQRVTLRCSPRSGDLSVYWYQQSLDQGLQFLIQYYNGEERAKGNILERFSAQQFPDLHSELNLSSLELGDSALYFCASSVSGTPDEQYFGPGTRLTVT.

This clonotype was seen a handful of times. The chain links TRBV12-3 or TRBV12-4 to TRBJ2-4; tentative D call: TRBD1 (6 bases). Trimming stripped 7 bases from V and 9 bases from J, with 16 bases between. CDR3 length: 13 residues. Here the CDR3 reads CASTRDRSSIQYF. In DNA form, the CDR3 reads TGTGCCAGCACCCGAGACAGGTCGAGCATTCAGTACTTC.

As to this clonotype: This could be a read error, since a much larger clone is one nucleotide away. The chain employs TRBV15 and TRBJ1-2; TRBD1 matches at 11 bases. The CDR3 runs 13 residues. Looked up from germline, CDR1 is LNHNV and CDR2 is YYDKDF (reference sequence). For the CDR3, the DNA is TGTGCCACCGGCAGGGACAGGGGGAATGGCTACACCTTC. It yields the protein CATGRDRGNGYTF.